The 25 T cell receptor beta chains below come from one sample, sequenced in a study of T cell responses to AZD1222 COVID-19 vaccine. Profiling relied on immunoSEQ multiplex PCR, and the TCRdb table lists in-frame clones only, not all of them. The sample consists of tens of thousands of clones, less than 95% of them appearing once. This specimen was peripheral blood, taken 28 days after the second AZD1222 dose. These receptor sequences come from an adult who received the AZD1222 COVID-19 vaccine.

This chain connects TRBV28 to TRBJ2-7, with 7 bases aligning to TRBD1. CDR1 and CDR2 (germline): MDHEN, SYDVKM. The CDR3 consists of 13 residues. The V segment lost 4 bases and the J segment 2 bases; nucleotides outside the gene matches: 2. This CDR3 is CASSSTGPYEQYF. CDR3 sequence (DNA): TGTGCCAGCAGTTCGACAGGGCCCTACGAGCAGTACTTC.

Here the CDR3 DNA reads TGCAGCGTTGAACAGGGGGAGGACAATGAGCAGTTCTTC. Its protein product is CSVEQGEDNEQFF. The rearrangement links TRBV29-1 to TRBJ2-1; tentatively, D is TRBD1 (7 bases). V was pared by 2 bases and J by 5 bases, with 10 bases between. CDR1 is SQVTM, CDR2 ANQGSEA, per germline. This CDR3 contains 13 residues.

This chain uses TRBV28 with TRBJ1-2, with 7 bases that match TRBD1. Germline V gene sequence: CDR1 MDHEN, CDR2 SYDVKM. The CDR3 is 12 residues long. V lost 6 bases to trimming and J lost 7 bases; unmatched junction nucleotides: 5. The CDR3 DNA reads as TGTGCCAGCAGCGACAGGGCGGTTGGCTACACCTTC. The encoded protein is CASSDRAVGYTF.

V usage is TRBV5-6 and J usage is TRBJ2-3, with 9 bases fitting TRBD2. The CDR3 consists of 16 residues. Germline lookup yields CDR1 SGHDT and CDR2 YYEEEE. After removal of 0 bases from V and 4 bases from J, the junction contained 6 bases not matched to a gene. CDR3 nucleotides: TGTGCCAGCAGCTTGGCAGGAGCGGGAGGATCAGATACGCAGTATTTT. Encoded protein: CASSLAGAGGSDTQYF.

The chain employs TRBV2 and TRBJ2-7; 10 positions agree with TRBD2. Looked up from germline, CDR1 is SNHLY and CDR2 is FYNNEI. The CDR3 runs 14 residues. With V trimmed by 10 bases and J by 2 bases, 8 bases remained unmatched. CDR3 DNA sequence: TGTGCCACCACAGCGGGAGGGATTACCTACGAGCAGTACTTC. It is translated as CATTAGGITYEQYF.

The chain combines TRBV19 with TRBJ1-3, with 9 bases that match TRBD1. V lost 6 bases and J lost 2; bases outside the gene matches: 5. The CDR3 extends over 15 amino acids. CDR1 LNHDA and CDR2 SQIVND come from the germline V gene (reference sequence). CDR3 coding DNA: TGTGCCAGTAGCCCGGGACAGGGAGCTGGAAACACCATATATTTT. This codes for CASSPGQGAGNTIYF.

V usage is TRBV27 and J usage is TRBJ2-7; 9 nucleotides line up with TRBD2. The CDR3 sequence is 15 residues long. Germline lookup yields CDR1 MNHEY and CDR2 SMNVEV (reference sequence). Trimming at V came to 2 bases and at J to 3 bases, leaving 5 bases not matched to a gene. CDR3 protein: CASSLEAGGGYEQYF. In DNA, the CDR3 is TGTGCCAGCAGTTTAGAAGCGGGAGGTGGCTACGAGCAGTACTTC.

The CDR3 spells CASSQEPDKAYEQYF. The CDR3, as DNA: TGTGCCAGCAGCCAAGAACCCGATAAGGCTTACGAGCAGTACTTC. The chain carries TRBV3-1 (or the pseudogene TRBV3-2) and TRBJ2-7; no reliable D call. Germline CDR1 and CDR2: LGHDT and YNNKEL (reference sequence). This CDR3 spans 15 amino acids. V was shortened by 0 bases and J by 4 bases, with 13 bases between the two germline ends.

This chain uses TRBV27 with TRBJ1-4; possible D gene TRBD1, 6 bases. From germline, CDR1 is MNHEY and CDR2 SMNVEV (reference sequence). V lost 6 bases to trimming and J lost 8 bases, with 16 bases between them. The CDR3 has 14 residues. CDR3 nucleotide sequence: TGTGCCAGCAGCCCCAACGGGGGCCGCGAAAAACTGTTTTTT. Its protein is CASSPNGGREKLFF.

The count of this clone is one. The chain has TRBV6-2 or TRBV6-3 and TRBJ2-1, with a weak D call TRBD1 (6 bases). Germline lookup yields CDR1 MNHEY and CDR2 SVGEGT. With 6 bases removed from V and 9 bases from J, the gap between germline ends came to 18 bases. The CDR3 contains 14 residues. The CDR3 bases are TGTGCCAGCAGCCCCAAAGGGGGAATTAGTGAGCAGTTCTTC. Translated: CASSPKGGISEQFF.

This chain links TRBV9 with TRBJ1-5; TRBD1 matches 9 bases. V shed 3 bases, J shed 5 bases, and the junction held 9 bases outside the gene matches. Germline CDR1 is SGDLS and CDR2 is YYNGEE. The CDR3 is made up of 16 amino acids. The CDR3 region has the DNA TGTGCCAGCAGCGCTGGACAGGGGACGCTAGATCAGCCCCAGCATTTT. It encodes CASSAGQGTLDQPQHF.

The DNA of the CDR3 is TGCGCCAGCAGCTGGCTGGGTTCTAGAGGGACTAATGAAAAACTGTTTTTT. This sequence encodes CASSWLGSRGTNEKLFF. This chain connects TRBV5-1 to TRBJ1-4; D gene unclear. Per germline, CDR1 SGHRS and CDR2 YFSETQ. CDR3 length: 17 residues. Trimming pared 3 bases from V and 2 bases from J, leaving 17 bases between.

The chain carries TRBV5-4 and TRBJ2-4; D remains unclear. V shed 4 bases and J shed 0 bases, with 8 bases lying between them. The CDR3 has 14 residues. From germline, CDR1 is SGHNT and CDR2 YYREEE (reference sequence). The CDR3: CASSPSLAKNIQYF. In DNA form, the CDR3 reads TGTGCCAGCAGCCCTAGTCTAGCCAAAAACATTCAGTACTTC.

This clone was counted once. At one boundary the junction diverges from the germline segment, which might be a read error. The rearrangement links TRBV7-3 to TRBJ1-5; D perhaps matches TRBD1 (5 bases). The CDR3 is made up of 15 amino acids. Germline V gene sequence: CDR1 SGHTA, CDR2 FQGTGA. The CDR3 sequence: CASSKSGGSDQPQHF. CDR3 coding DNA: TGTGCCAGCAGCAAAAGCGGGGGTAGCGATCAGCCCCAGCATTTT.

The CDR3 DNA reads as TGCGCCAGCAGCCCGGACACCGTCGACGGGGCGCAGTATTTT. Translation gives CASSPDTVDGAQYF. This chain links TRBV5-1 with TRBJ2-3; possibly TRBD1 or TRBD2 for D (5 bases each). Per the germline V gene, CDR1 is SGHRS and CDR2 is YFSETQ. Trimming shortened V by 4 bases and J by 10 bases, and 19 bases separated the two germline ends. The CDR3 has 14 amino acids. The full variable domain, with the rest looked up from reference TRBV5-1 and TRBJ2-3, is KAGVTQTPRYLIKTRGQQVTLSCSPISGHRSVSWYQQTPGQGLQFLFEYFSETQRNKGNFPGRFSGRQFSNSRSEMNVSTLELGDSALYLCASSPDTVDGAQYFGPGTRLTVL.

The chain employs TRBV30 and TRBJ2-2, with D perhaps TRBD1 or TRBD2 (5 bases each). The CDR3 totals 14 residues. Trimming took off 4 bases at V and 3 bases at J, with 12 bases between the two ends. Germline V CDR1 and CDR2: GTSNPN, SVGIG (reference sequence). CDR3 in DNA: TGTGCCTGGAAGGGGCTCGGGGACACCGGGGAGCTGTTTTTT. Residues: CAWKGLGDTGELFF.

CDR3 loop: CASSQGLPGQGGSPLHF. CDR3 bases: TGCGCCAGCAGCCAAGGTCTTCCGGGACAAGGAGGATCACCCCTCCACTTT. This rearrangement joins TRBV4-3 to TRBJ1-6, with a possible D match to TRBD1 (6 bases). V lost 1 base to trimming and J lost 10 bases, with 20 bases between them. CDR1 and CDR2 (germline): LGHNA, YSLEER. CDR3 length: 17 residues.

The V and J genes are TRBV18 and TRBJ1-4; 9 bases are a match to TRBD1. Per the germline V gene, CDR1 is KGHSH and CDR2 is LQKENI. CDR3 size: 17 residues. Trimming at V came to 3 bases and at J to 8 bases, leaving 13 bases not matched to a gene. The CDR3 coding sequence is TGTGCCAGCTCACCCTCTAAACCGGGACAGGGACACGAAAAACTGTTTTTT. Translation gives CASSPSKPGQGHEKLFF.

The chain employs TRBV3-1 (or the pseudogene TRBV3-2) and TRBJ2-6; 9 bases are a match to TRBD1. With 4 bases clipped from V and 2 bases from J, the junction kept 6 bases outside the gene matches. This CDR3 has 17 residues. CDR1 LGHDT and CDR2 YNNKEL come from the germline V gene (reference sequence). Here the CDR3 reads CASSPDRGDPGANVLTF. CDR3 DNA: TGTGCCAGCAGCCCTGACAGGGGGGACCCTGGGGCCAACGTCCTGACTTTC.

This clone appeared a single time. The genes are TRBV9 and TRBJ1-1; the D gene is possibly TRBD1 (5 bases). This CDR3 region has 16 residues. V dropped 4 bases and J dropped 4 bases, with 20 bases sitting between them. The V gene's germline CDR1 is SGDLS and CDR2 YYNGEE. The CDR3 coding sequence is TGTGCCAGCAGCCCCGGGGGAAGGGGATTTGGCACTGAAGCTTTCTTT. Translated: CASSPGGRGFGTEAFF.

The chain is built from TRBV2 and TRBJ1-5; D might be TRBD1 (6 bases). This CDR3 has 14 amino acids. Looked up from germline, CDR1 is SNHLY and CDR2 is FYNNEI. Trimming removed 4 bases from V and 4 bases from J, with 11 bases in between. The DNA for the CDR3 is TGTGCCAGCAGTGCTTGGACAGAGAATCAGCCCCAGCATTTT. Encoded protein: CASSAWTENQPQHF.

The chain uses TRBV24-1 and TRBJ2-3; perhaps TRBD1 as D (5 bases). V lost 8 bases, J lost 0 bases, and 11 bases lay in between. From germline, CDR1 is KGHDR and CDR2 SFDVKD. The CDR3 is 14 residues long. This CDR3 reads CATNTGPSTDTQYF. CDR3 nucleotide sequence: TGTGCCACCAATACAGGTCCTAGCACAGATACGCAGTATTTT.

The rearrangement uses TRBV14 and TRBJ1-1; D is undetermined. V was cut by 2 bases and J by 4 bases, with 11 bases left in between. Germline V gene lookup returns CDR1 SGHDN and CDR2 FVKESK. The CDR3 totals 14 residues. The CDR3 protein is CASSQILGGTEAFF. CDR3 coding DNA: TGTGCCAGCAGCCAAATACTTGGCGGCACTGAAGCTTTCTTT.

V usage is TRBV3-1 (or the pseudogene TRBV3-2) and J usage is TRBJ2-7; D is perhaps TRBD2 (6 bases). The CDR3 is 14 amino acids. CDR1 is LGHDT and CDR2 is YNNKEL in the germline V gene (reference sequence). V lost 4 bases to trimming and J lost 4 bases, with 14 bases between them. The CDR3 DNA sequence: TGTGCCAGCAGCCCCTCTACTAGCCGGTACGAGCAGTACTTC. This encodes CASSPSTSRYEQYF.

This clone was picked up one time. The DNA for the CDR3 is TGTGCCAGCAGTCCAGCGGAGGGAGGAACGCAGTATTTT. It translates to CASSPAEGGTQYF. The rearrangement links TRBV11-3 to TRBJ2-3, with TRBD2 as a possible D gene (6 bases). Trimming took off 6 bases at V and 9 bases at J, with 16 bases between the two ends. The CDR3 length is 13 residues. CDR1 SGHNT and CDR2 YENEEA come from the germline V gene.